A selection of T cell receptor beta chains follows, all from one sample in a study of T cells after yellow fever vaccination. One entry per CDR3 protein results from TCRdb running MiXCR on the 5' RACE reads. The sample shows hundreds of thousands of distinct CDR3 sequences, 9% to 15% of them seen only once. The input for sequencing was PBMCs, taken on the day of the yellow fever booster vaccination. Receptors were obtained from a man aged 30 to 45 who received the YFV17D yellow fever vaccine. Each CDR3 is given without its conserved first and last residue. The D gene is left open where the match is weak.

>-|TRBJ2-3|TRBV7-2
ASSLTSSADTQY
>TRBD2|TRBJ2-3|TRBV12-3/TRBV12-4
ASSFLSGQATQY
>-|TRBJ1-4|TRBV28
ASSSMIATNEKLF
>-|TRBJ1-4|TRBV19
ASTVQVNEKLF
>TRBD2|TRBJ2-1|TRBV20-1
SALGLAGGPYNEQF
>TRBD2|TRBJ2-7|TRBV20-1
SAINPTSGSMWYEQY
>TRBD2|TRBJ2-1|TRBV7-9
ASAASGTDEQF
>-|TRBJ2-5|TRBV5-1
ASSFHIGETQY
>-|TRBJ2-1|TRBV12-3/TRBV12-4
ASRRPSNEQF
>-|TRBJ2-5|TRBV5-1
ASSSGVEETQY
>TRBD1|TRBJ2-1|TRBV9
ASSATGTGGYNEQF
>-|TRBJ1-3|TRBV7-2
ASSRETGGYGNTIY
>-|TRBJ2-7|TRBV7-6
ASSLAGGAYEQY
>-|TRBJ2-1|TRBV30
AWSVNLYNEQF
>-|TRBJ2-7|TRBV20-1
SARRGPYEQY
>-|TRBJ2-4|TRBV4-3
ASSQDFARENIQY
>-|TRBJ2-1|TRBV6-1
ASGEDRDWNNEQF
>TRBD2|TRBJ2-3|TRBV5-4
ASSRGEVADTQY
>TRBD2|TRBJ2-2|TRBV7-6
ASSLGLGLASGELF
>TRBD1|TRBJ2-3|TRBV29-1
STRTGGTDTQY
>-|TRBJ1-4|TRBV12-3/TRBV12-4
ASSPDGTGGEKLF
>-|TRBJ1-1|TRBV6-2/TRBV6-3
ASSPAGIQSTEAF
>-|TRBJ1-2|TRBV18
ASSPAPTRSNYGYT
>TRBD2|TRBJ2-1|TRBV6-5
ASSYSTAGVYNEQF
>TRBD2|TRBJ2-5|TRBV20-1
SAWLAGGPNQETQY
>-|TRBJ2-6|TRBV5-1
ASSLTGSLEANVLT
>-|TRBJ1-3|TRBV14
ASSQMWKTSGNTIY
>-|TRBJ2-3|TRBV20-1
CARPLGDTRGEDTQY
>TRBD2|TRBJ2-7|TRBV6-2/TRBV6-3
ASSYSASGSQIYEQY
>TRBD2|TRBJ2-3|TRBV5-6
ASSIRLAERDTQY